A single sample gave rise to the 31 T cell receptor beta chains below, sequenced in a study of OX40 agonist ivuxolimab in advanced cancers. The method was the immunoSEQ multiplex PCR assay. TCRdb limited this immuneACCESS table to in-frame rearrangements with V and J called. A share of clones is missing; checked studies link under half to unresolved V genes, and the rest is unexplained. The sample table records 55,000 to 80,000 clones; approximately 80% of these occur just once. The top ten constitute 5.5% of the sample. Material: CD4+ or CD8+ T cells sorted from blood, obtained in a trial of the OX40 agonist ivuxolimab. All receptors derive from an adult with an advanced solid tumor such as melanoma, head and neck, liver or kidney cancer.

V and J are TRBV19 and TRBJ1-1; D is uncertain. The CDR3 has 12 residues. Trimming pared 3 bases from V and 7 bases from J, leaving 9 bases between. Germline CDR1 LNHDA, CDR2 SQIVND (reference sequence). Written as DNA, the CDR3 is TGTGCCAGTAGTATCCCGACGGTTGAAGCTTTCTTT. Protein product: CASSIPTVEAFF. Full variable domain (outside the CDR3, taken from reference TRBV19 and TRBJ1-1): DGGITQSPKYLFRKEGQNVTLSCEQNLNHDAMYWYRQDPGQGLRLIYYSQIVNDFQKGDIAEGYSVSREKKESFPLTVTSAQKNPTAFYLCASSIPTVEAFFGQGTRLTVV.

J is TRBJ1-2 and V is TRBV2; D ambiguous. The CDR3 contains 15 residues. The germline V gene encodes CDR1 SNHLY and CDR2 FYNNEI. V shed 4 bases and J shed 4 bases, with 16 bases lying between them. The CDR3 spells CASSGLEGWGYGYTF. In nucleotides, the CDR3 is TGTGCCAGCAGTGGGTTGGAGGGATGGGGCTATGGCTACACCTTC.

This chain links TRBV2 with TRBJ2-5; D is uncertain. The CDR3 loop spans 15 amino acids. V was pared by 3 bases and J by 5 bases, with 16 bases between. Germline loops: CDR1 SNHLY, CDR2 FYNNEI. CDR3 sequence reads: CASSDGSSTPETQYF. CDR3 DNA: TGTGCCAGCAGTGATGGTAGCTCAACCCCGGAGACCCAGTACTTC.

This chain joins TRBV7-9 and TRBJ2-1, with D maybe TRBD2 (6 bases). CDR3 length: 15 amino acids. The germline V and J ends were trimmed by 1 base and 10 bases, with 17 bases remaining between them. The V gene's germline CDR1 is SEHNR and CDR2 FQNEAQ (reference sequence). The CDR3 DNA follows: TGTGCCAGCAGCTTAGTTTATTCGGGAGTGTGGGAGCAGTTCTTC. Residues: CASSLVYSGVWEQFF.

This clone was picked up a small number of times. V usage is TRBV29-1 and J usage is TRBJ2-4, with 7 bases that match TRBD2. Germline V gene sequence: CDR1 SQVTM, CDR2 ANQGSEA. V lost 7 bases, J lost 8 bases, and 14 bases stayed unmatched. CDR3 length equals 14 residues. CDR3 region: CSAWGREGADIQYF. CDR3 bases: TGCAGCGCATGGGGGAGGGAGGGCGCAGACATTCAGTACTTC.

For the CDR3, the DNA is TGTGCCAGCAGCGTCGGACCCCCGGGGGGGCCGGAGGATACGCAGTATTTT. As protein: CASSVGPPGGPEDTQYF. The J gene is TRBJ2-3, the V gene TRBV9; 8 nucleotides agree with TRBD2. The CDR3 has 17 residues. CDR1 is SGDLS and CDR2 is YYNGEE in the germline V gene. Trimming removed 2 bases from V and 6 bases from J; junction bases left unmatched: 14.

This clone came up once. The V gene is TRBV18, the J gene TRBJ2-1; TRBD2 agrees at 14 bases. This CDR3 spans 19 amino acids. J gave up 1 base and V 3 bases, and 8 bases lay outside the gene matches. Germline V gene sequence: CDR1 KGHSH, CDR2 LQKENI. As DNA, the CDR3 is TGTGCCAGCTCACCCGGACTAGCGGGGGGTCCCTGGTCCTACAATGAGCAGTTCTTC. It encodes CASSPGLAGGPWSYNEQFF.

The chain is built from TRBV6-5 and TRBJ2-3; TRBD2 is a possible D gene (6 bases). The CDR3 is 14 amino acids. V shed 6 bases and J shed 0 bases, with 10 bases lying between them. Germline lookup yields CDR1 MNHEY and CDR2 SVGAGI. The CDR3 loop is CASRTGTSTDTQYF. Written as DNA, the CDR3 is TGTGCCAGCAGGACCGGGACTAGCACAGATACGCAGTATTTT.

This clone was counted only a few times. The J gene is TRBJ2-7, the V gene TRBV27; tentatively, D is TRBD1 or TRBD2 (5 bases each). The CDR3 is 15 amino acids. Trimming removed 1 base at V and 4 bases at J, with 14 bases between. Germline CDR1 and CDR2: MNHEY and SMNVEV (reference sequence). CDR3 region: CASSLWGKGPYEQYF. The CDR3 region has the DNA TGTGCCAGCAGTTTATGGGGGAAGGGCCCTTACGAGCAGTACTTC.

DNA of the CDR3: TGTGCCAGCAGTCCTATCGACACGGGGAGCTCCTACGAGCAGTACGTC. Translation gives CASSPIDTGSSYEQYV. The chain employs TRBV28 and TRBJ2-7, with a possible D match to TRBD2 (5 bases). CDR3 size: 16 residues. Germline lookup yields CDR1 MDHEN and CDR2 SYDVKM. The V end was cut by 5 bases, the J end by 0 bases, with 17 bases between.

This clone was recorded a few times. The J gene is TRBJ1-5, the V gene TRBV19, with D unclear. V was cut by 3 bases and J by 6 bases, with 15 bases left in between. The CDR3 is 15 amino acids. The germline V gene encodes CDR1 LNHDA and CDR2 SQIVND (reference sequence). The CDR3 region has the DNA TGTGCCAGTAGTATTTTCGGGGAGGGCCCTCAGCCCCAGCATTTT. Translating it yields CASSIFGEGPQPQHF.

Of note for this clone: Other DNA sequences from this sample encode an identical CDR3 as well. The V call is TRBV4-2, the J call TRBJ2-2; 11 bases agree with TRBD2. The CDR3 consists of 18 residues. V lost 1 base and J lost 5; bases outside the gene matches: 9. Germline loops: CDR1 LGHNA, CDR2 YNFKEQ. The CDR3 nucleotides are TGTGCCAGCAGCCAAGGTTCGCTAGCGGGAGGTGGGACCGGGGAGCTGTTTTTT. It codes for CASSQGSLAGGGTGELFF.

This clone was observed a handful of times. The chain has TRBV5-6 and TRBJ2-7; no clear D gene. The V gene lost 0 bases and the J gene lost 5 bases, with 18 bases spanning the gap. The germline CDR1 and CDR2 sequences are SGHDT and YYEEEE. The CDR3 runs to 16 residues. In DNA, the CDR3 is TGTGCCAGCAGCTTGGTTGGTAGCCAGGTACTGGACGAGCAGTACGTC. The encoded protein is CASSLVGSQVLDEQYV.

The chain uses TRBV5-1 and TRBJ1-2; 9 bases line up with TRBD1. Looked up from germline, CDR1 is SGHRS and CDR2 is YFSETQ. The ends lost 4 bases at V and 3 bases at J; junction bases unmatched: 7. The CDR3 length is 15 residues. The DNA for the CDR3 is TGCGCCAGCAGCCCACGGACAGGGGAGTACTATGGCTACACCTTC. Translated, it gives CASSPRTGEYYGYTF.

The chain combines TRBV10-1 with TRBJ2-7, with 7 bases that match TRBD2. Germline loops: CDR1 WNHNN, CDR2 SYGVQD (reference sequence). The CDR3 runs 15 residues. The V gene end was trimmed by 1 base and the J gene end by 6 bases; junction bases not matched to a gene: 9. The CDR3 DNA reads TGCGCCAGCAGTGAGTGGACGGGAGGCCTTTTCGAGCAGTACTTC. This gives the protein CASSEWTGGLFEQYF.

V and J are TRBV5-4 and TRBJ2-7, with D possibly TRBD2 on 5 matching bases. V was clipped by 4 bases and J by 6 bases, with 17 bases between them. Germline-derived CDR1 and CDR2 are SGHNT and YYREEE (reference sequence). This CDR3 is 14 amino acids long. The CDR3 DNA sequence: TGTGCCAGCAGCCAAGCGGCCTACCAGGTCGAGCAGTACTTC. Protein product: CASSQAAYQVEQYF.

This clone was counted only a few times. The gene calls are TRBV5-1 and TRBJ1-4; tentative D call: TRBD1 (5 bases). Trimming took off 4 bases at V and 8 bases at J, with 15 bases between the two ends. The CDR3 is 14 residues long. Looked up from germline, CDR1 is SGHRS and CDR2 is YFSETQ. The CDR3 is CASSAGGLGEKLFF. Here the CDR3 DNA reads TGCGCCAGCAGCGCCGGGGGTCTGGGGGAAAAACTGTTTTTT.

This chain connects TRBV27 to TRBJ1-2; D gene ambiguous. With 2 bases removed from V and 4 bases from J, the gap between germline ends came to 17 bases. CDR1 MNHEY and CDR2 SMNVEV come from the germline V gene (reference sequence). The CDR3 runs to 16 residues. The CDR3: CASSLEGRAGGYGYTF. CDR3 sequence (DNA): TGTGCCAGCAGTTTAGAGGGCAGAGCGGGAGGCTATGGCTACACCTTC.

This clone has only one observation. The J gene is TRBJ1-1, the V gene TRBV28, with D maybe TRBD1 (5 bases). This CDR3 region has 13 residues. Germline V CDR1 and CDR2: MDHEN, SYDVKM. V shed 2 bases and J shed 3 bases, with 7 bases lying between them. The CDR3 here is CASSLPGHTEAFF. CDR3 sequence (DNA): TGTGCCAGCAGTTTACCAGGGCACACTGAAGCTTTCTTT.

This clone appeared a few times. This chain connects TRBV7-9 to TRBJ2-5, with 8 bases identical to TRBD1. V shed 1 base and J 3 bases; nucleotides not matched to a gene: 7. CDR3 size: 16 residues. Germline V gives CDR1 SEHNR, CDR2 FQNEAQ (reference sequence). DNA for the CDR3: TGTGCCAGCAGCTTAGGTCAGGGGGCCGGAAAAGAGACCCAGTACTTC. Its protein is CASSLGQGAGKETQYF. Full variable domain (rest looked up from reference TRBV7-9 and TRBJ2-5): DTGVSQNPRHKITKRGQNVTFRCDPISEHNRLYWYRQTLGQGPEFLTYFQNEAQLEKSRLLSDRFSAERPKGSFSTLEIQRTEQGDSAMYLCASSLGQGAGKETQYFGPGTRLLVL.

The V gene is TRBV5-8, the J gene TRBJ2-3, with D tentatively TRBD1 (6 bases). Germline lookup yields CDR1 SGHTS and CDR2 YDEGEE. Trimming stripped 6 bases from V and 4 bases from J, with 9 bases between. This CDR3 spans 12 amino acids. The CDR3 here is CASTQGSDTQYF. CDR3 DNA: TGTGCCAGCACACAGGGCTCAGATACGCAGTATTTT.

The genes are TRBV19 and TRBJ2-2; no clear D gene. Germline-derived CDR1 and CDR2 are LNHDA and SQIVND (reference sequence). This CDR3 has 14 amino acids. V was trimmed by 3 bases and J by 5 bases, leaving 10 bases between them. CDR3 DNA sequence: TGTGCCAGTAGTATCCCCTTGGGGACCGGGGAGCTGTTTTTT. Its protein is CASSIPLGTGELFF.

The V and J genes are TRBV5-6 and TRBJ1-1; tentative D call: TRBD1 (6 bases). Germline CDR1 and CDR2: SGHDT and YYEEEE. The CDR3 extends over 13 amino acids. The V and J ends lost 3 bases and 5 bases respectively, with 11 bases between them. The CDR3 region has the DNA TGTGCCAGCAGCTACAGGGATGGTACTGAAGCTTTCTTT. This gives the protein CASSYRDGTEAFF.

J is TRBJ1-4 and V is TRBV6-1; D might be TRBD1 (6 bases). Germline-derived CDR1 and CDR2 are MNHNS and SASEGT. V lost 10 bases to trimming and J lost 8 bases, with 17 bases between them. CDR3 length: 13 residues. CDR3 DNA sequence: TGTGCCATCCTACAGGGTCTCGGGGAAAAACTGTTTTTT. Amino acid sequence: CAILQGLGEKLFF.

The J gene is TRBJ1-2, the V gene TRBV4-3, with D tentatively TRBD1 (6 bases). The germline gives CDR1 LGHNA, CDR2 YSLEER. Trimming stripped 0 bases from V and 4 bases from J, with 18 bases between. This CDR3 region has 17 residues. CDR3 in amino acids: CASSQESGGRGFYGYTF. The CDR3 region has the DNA TGCGCCAGCAGCCAAGAGTCGGGGGGCAGGGGCTTCTATGGCTACACCTTC.

Here the CDR3 reads CASSLDMNTEAFF. The DNA of the CDR3 is TGTGCCAGCAGCTTAGATATGAACACTGAAGCTTTCTTT. The rearrangement uses TRBV7-9 and TRBJ1-1; D ambiguous. Germline V lookup: CDR1 SEHNR, CDR2 FQNEAQ (reference sequence). Trimming took 1 base from V and 0 from J, leaving 3 bases between them. This CDR3 comprises 13 residues.

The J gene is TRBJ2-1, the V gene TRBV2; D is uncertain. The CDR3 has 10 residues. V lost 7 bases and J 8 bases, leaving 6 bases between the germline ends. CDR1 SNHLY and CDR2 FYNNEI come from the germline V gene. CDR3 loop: CASKVDEQFF. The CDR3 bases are TGTGCCAGCAAGGTTGATGAGCAGTTCTTC. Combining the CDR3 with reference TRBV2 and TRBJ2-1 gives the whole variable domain EPEVTQTPSHQVTQMGQEVILRCVPISNHLYFYWYRQILGQKVEFLVSFYNNEISEKSEIFDDQFSVERPDGSNFTLKIRSTKLEDSAMYFCASKVDEQFFGPGTRLTVL.

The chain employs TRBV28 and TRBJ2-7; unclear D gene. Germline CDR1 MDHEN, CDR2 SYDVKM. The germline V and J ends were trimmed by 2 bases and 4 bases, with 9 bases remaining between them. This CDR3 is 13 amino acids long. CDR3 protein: CASSLGQTYEQYF. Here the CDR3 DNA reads TGTGCCAGCAGTTTAGGGCAGACATACGAGCAGTACTTC.

Written as DNA, the CDR3 is TGTGCCAGCAGCTCCCCGGGGACCATCTATGGCTACACCTTC. Its translation: CASSSPGTIYGYTF. The chain employs TRBV7-9 and TRBJ1-2, with D possibly matching TRBD1 (5 bases). V was cut by 4 bases and J by 4 bases, with 13 bases left in between. This CDR3 contains 14 residues. The germline CDR1 and CDR2 sequences are SEHNR and FQNEAQ (reference sequence).

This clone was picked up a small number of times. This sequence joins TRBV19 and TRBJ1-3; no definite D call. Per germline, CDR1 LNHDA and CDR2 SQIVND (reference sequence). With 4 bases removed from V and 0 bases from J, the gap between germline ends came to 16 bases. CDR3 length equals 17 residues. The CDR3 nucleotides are TGTGCCAGTAGTAGAAGCGAAGGCCCCACCTCTGGAAACACCATATATTTT. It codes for CASSRSEGPTSGNTIYF. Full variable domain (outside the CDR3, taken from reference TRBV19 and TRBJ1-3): DGGITQSPKYLFRKEGQNVTLSCEQNLNHDAMYWYRQDPGQGLRLIYYSQIVNDFQKGDIAEGYSVSREKKESFPLTVTSAQKNPTAFYLCASSRSEGPTSGNTIYFGEGSWLTVV.

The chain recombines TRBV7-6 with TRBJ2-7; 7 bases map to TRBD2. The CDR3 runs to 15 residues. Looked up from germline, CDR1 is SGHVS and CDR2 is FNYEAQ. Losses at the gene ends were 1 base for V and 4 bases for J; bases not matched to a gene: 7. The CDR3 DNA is TGTGCCAGCAGCTTAGGGGCTAGCGGAGGTTACGAGCAGTACTTC. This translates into CASSLGASGGYEQYF.